The 25 T cell receptor beta chains below come from one sample, sequenced in a study of blood T cell repertoires in COVID-19. Sequenced by immunoSEQ multiplex PCR; TCRdb stores in-frame clones only, minus some. This repertoire shows 300,000 to 450,000 clones, more than 70% found once; its top ten account for about 0.94%. Source material: PBMCs or T cells enriched from blood (not recorded which). These receptors all stem from a woman aged 30 to 39 who had been exposed to COVID-19.

The chain uses TRBV9 and TRBJ2-7; 9 bases map to TRBD1. The germline V gene has CDR1 SGDLS and CDR2 YYNGEE. There are 14 residues in the CDR3. V trimming: 4 bases; J trimming: 5 bases; junction bases outside the gene matches: 7. In nucleotides, the CDR3 is TGTGCCAGCAGCACAGGGGGCGTTTCCCACGAGCAGTACTTC. Protein sequence: CASSTGGVSHEQYF. Full variable domain (rest looked up from reference TRBV9 and TRBJ2-7): DSGVTQTPKHLITATGQRVTLRCSPRSGDLSVYWYQQSLDQGLQFLIQYYNGEERAKGNILERFSAQQFPDLHSELNLSSLELGDSALYFCASSTGGVSHEQYFGPGTRLTVT.

V usage is TRBV19 and J usage is TRBJ1-1; D gene ambiguous. The CDR3 spans 14 residues. CDR1 and CDR2 (germline): LNHDA, SQIVND (reference sequence). The V and J ends lost 1 base and 5 bases respectively, with 11 bases between them. The CDR3 DNA is TGTGCCAGTAGTATAGGACAACGTGGAACTGAAGCTTTCTTT. Residues: CASSIGQRGTEAFF.

This clone has a single count. This chain joins TRBV18 and TRBJ2-1; the match to TRBD2 covers 10 bases. J gave up 4 bases and V 4 bases, and 7 bases lay outside the gene matches. Germline values: CDR1 KGHSH, CDR2 LQKENI. The CDR3 loop spans 16 amino acids. CDR3 DNA sequence: TGTGCCAGCTCACGGCTAGCGGGAGTTGAGTACAATGAGCAGTTCTTC. As protein: CASSRLAGVEYNEQFF.

The V call is TRBV5-1, the J call TRBJ2-7, with 15 positions matching TRBD2. The germline gives CDR1 SGHRS, CDR2 YFSETQ. The CDR3 sequence is 17 residues long. Germline trimming cut 0 bases from V and 7 bases from J; bases unmatched to any gene: 8. The CDR3 protein is CASSLAGTSGRSGEQYF. For the CDR3, the DNA is TGCGCCAGCAGCTTGGCTGGGACTAGCGGGAGGTCGGGGGAGCAGTACTTC.

J is TRBJ2-7 and V is TRBV6-6; 11 bases match TRBD2. Germline CDR1 is MNHNY and CDR2 is SVGAGI (reference sequence). CDR3 length: 15 residues. J was trimmed by 0 bases and V by 5 bases; bases with no gene match: 3. The CDR3, as DNA: TGTGCCAGCAGTGCGGGACTAGCGGCCTCCTACGAGCAGTACTTC. Its translation is CASSAGLAASYEQYF.

The chain uses TRBV7-3 and TRBJ1-1, with 8 bases matching TRBD1. CDR3 length equals 13 residues. Germline values: CDR1 SGHTA, CDR2 FQGTGA. V lost 6 bases, J lost 4 bases, and 4 bases stayed unmatched. CDR3 loop: CASSRTGTTEAFF. The CDR3 DNA is TGTGCCAGCAGTCGGACAGGGACCACTGAAGCTTTCTTT.

This chain connects TRBV5-1 to TRBJ2-3, with 7 bases matching TRBD1. V was clipped by 7 bases and J by 0 bases; unmatched bases: 11. Germline lookup yields CDR1 SGHRS and CDR2 YFSETQ. This CDR3 spans 16 amino acids. The CDR3 sequence: CASFPGGLISTDTQYF. For the CDR3, the DNA is TGCGCCAGCTTCCCAGGGGGTTTAATTAGCACAGATACGCAGTATTTT.

CDR3 amino acids: CASSQVSGLASEEQYF. The CDR3 region has the DNA TGCGCCAGCAGCCAAGTGTCGGGACTAGCATCGGAAGAGCAGTACTTC. The V and J genes are TRBV4-1 and TRBJ2-7; 9 bases are shared with TRBD2. The germline gives CDR1 MGHRA, CDR2 YSYEKL. This CDR3 contains 16 residues. Trimming took 1 base from V and 7 from J; bases not matched to a gene: 11.

This rearrangement joins TRBV21-1 to TRBJ2-2; the D call in the table, TRBD1, was not verified against the DNA. TRBV21-1 is noted as a pseudogene. The CDR3 has 12 residues. Here the CDR3 DNA reads TGTGCCAGCAGCAGGACAGTCGGGGAGCTGTTTTTT. Translating gives CASSRTVGELFF.

This chain uses TRBV27 with TRBJ2-3; D gene ambiguous. V was pared by 7 bases and J by 2 bases, with 19 bases between. The CDR3 consists of 16 residues. Germline CDR1 reads MNHEY; CDR2 reads SMNVEV (reference sequence). In nucleotides, the CDR3 is TGTGCCAGCACCCCCCAGAGGTCGCGTTTCACAGATACGCAGTATTTT. It specifies CASTPQRSRFTDTQYF.

V usage is TRBV9 and J usage is TRBJ2-1; D is ambiguous. The CDR3 is made up of 15 amino acids. V lost 0 bases and J 4 bases, leaving 11 bases between the germline ends. Germline assignment: CDR1 SGDLS and CDR2 YYNGEE. CDR3 loop: CASSVVSATYNEQFF. The CDR3 bases are TGTGCCAGCAGCGTAGTCAGCGCGACTTACAATGAGCAGTTCTTC.

J is TRBJ2-1 and V is TRBV10-3; unclear D gene. CDR1 and CDR2 (germline): ENHRY, SYGVKD. The CDR3 runs to 16 residues. Deletions cut 3 bases from V and 5 bases from J, with 17 bases between. CDR3 amino acids: CAISEEVWRGNNEQFF. The DNA for the CDR3 is TGTGCCATCAGTGAAGAAGTGTGGAGAGGTAACAATGAGCAGTTCTTC.

Points on this clone: An end of the junction does not agree with germline; a read error may underlie this. V usage is TRBV7-8 and J usage is TRBJ2-7; no definite D call. The CDR3 has 15 amino acids. The germline CDR1 and CDR2 sequences are SGHVS and FQNEAQ. The CDR3 reads CASTLDPGLTYEQYF. Written as DNA, the CDR3 is TGTGCCAGCACCTTAGACCCAGGCCTTACCTACGAGCAGTACTTC.

The CDR3 bases are TGTGCCAGCAGCCCCCCGGGACAGGGGGCAGCTGGCTACACCTTC. Residues: CASSPPGQGAAGYTF. V usage is TRBV7-6 and J usage is TRBJ1-2, with TRBD1 matching 12 bases. The CDR3 has 15 residues. V lost 5 bases to trimming and J lost 7 bases; unmatched junction nucleotides: 8. CDR1 and CDR2 (germline): SGHVS, FNYEAQ.

The rearrangement links TRBV6-4 to TRBJ1-2; D is ambiguous. V was clipped by 0 bases and J by 2 bases, with 7 bases between them. The CDR3 length is 14 residues. In germline, CDR1 is MRHNA, CDR2 SNTAGT. The CDR3 coding sequence is TGTGCCAGCAGTGACTCGGGCAGCAACTATGGCTACACCTTC. Translated, it gives CASSDSGSNYGYTF.

V gene TRBV5-1 combines with J gene TRBJ1-5; perhaps TRBD1 as D (5 bases). CDR1 is SGHRS, CDR2 YFSETQ, per germline. The CDR3 is made up of 15 amino acids. The germline V and J ends were trimmed by 0 bases and 2 bases, with 9 bases remaining between them. CDR3 protein: CASSLEGSGNQPQHF. The CDR3 DNA follows: TGCGCCAGCAGCTTGGAGGGGTCGGGCAATCAGCCCCAGCATTTT.

This chain uses TRBV11-2 with TRBJ1-5, with 10 positions matching TRBD1. The germline gives CDR1 SGHAT, CDR2 FQNNGV. The J segment lost 4 bases and the V segment lost 2 bases, leaving 2 bases of the junction unmatched. This CDR3 has 15 residues. The CDR3 sequence: CASSLRQGANQPQHF. The CDR3 nucleotides are TGTGCCAGCAGCTTACGACAGGGGGCGAATCAGCCCCAGCATTTT. The whole variable domain, filled in from reference TRBV11-2 and TRBJ1-5, reads EAGVAQSPRYKIIEKRQSVAFWCNPISGHATLYWYQQILGQGPKLLIQFQNNGVVDDSQLPKDRFSAERLKGVDSTLKIQPAKLEDSAVYLCASSLRQGANQPQHFGDGTRLSIL.

This rearrangement joins TRBV6-5 to TRBJ1-3, with D unclear. From germline, CDR1 is MNHEY and CDR2 SVGAGI. CDR3 length: 15 amino acids. The ends were cut back, 0 bases at V and 4 bases at J, with 10 bases in the middle. The CDR3 loop reads CASSYSTNFGNTIYF. The CDR3 DNA is TGTGCCAGCAGTTACTCGACAAATTTCGGAAACACCATATATTTT.

The chain links TRBV3-1 (or the pseudogene TRBV3-2) to TRBJ2-5; weak D call: TRBD2 (5 bases). V was pared by 4 bases and J by 4 bases, with 10 bases between. The germline V gene encodes CDR1 LGHDT and CDR2 YNNKEL (reference sequence). The CDR3 covers 13 residues. The CDR3 DNA reads TGTGCCAGCAGCCCGGACTTACGAGAGACCCAGTACTTC. Residues: CASSPDLRETQYF.

The genes are TRBV12-3 or TRBV12-4 and TRBJ2-3; no clear D. Trimming stripped 6 bases from V and 4 bases from J, with 11 bases between. The CDR3 loop spans 13 amino acids. CDR3 in amino acids: CASRKIDSDTQYF. CDR3 nucleotides: TGTGCCAGCAGAAAAATAGATTCAGATACGCAGTATTTT.

This chain connects TRBV19 to TRBJ1-4, with TRBD1 as a possible D gene (5 bases). Per germline, CDR1 LNHDA and CDR2 SQIVND (reference sequence). V lost 2 bases and J 5 bases, leaving 12 bases between the germline ends. This CDR3 contains 15 residues. For the CDR3, the DNA is TGTGCCAGTAGTATACAGGGCCTCCGAAATGAAAAACTGTTTTTT. Its translation is CASSIQGLRNEKLFF.

The rearrangement joins TRBV15 to TRBJ2-3, with TRBD2 matching over 11 bases. This CDR3 is built from 16 residues. V trimming: 5 bases; J trimming: 4 bases; junction bases outside the gene matches: 8. Germline assignment: CDR1 LNHNV and CDR2 YYDKDF (reference sequence). CDR3 bases: TGTGCCACCAGCTCCCAAAGACTAGCGGGATCAGATACGCAGTATTTT. Its translation is CATSSQRLAGSDTQYF.

The chain carries TRBV28 and TRBJ2-1, with a possible D match to TRBD2 (6 bases). V was trimmed by 3 bases and J by 5 bases, leaving 8 bases between them. This CDR3 comprises 13 residues. Germline V gene lookup returns CDR1 MDHEN and CDR2 SYDVKM. The CDR3: CASSFRRDNEQFF. CDR3 coding DNA: TGTGCCAGCAGTTTTCGGAGGGACAATGAGCAGTTCTTC.

The V gene is TRBV27, the J gene TRBJ2-1; TRBD1 matches at 8 bases. This CDR3 has 14 residues. V was pared by 5 bases and J by 6 bases, with 6 bases of the junction left unmatched. The germline CDR1 and CDR2 sequences are MNHEY and SMNVEV (reference sequence). The CDR3 here is CASSASTGVNEQFF. The CDR3 DNA sequence: TGTGCCAGCAGTGCCTCGACAGGGGTCAATGAGCAGTTCTTC.

The V and J genes are TRBV2 and TRBJ1-5; 9 bases fit TRBD1. Germline assignment: CDR1 SNHLY and CDR2 FYNNEI. There are 16 residues in the CDR3. J gave up 2 bases and V 2 bases, and 4 bases lay outside the gene matches. The chain's CDR3 is CASSENRQGGNQPQHF. The CDR3, as DNA: TGTGCCAGCAGTGAAAACCGACAGGGGGGCAATCAGCCCCAGCATTTT.